The clone carrying this T cell receptor (beta chain) has a handful of counts. These data are taken from a study of cytomegalovirus exposure and HLA in healthy donors. The CDR3 is made up of 13 amino acids. Germline lookup yields CDR1 MNHEY and CDR2 SVGAGI. V lost 2 bases and J lost 7, with 11 bases in between. Healthy bone marrow donors supplied every sample. The PCR made use of 60 Vbeta and 13 Jbeta primers. The data were produced by immunoSEQ multiplex PCR, yet TCRdb's version contains in-frame clones alone and is incomplete. Among roughly 120,000 clones listed, approximately 15% were seen once. The sample consisted of PBMCs. This sequence joins TRBV6-5 and TRBJ1-2; D not certain. This receptor was obtained from a young woman in good health and CMV-seronegative. In DNA, the CDR3 is TGTGCCAGCAGTTACGAGAGAGAGGGTGGCTACACCTTC. It yields the protein CASSYEREGGYTF.